What follows is one T cell receptor (beta chain) and its context. This entry belongs to a study of blood T cell repertoires in COVID-19. Enrollees, roughly 18 to 90 years old, lived in 25 or so US areas. Original processing notes: Researchers report that nucleated cell counts were estimated from reference gene primer amplification. Some clones are missing from TCRdb's copy, which holds only in-frame ones; the method was immunoSEQ multiplex PCR. V, J and clone size reflect that table, while D and trimming were determined from the DNA. The sample lists 250,000 to 350,000 clones, roughly 85% occurring once. This CDR3 is 15 amino acids long. V shed 7 bases and J shed 4 bases, with 17 bases lying between them. Germline assignment: CDR1 LNHDA and CDR2 SQIVND (reference sequence).

This clonotype originated in a woman in her 30s who had recovered from COVID-19. The rearrangement joins TRBV19 to TRBJ1-3; D call uncertain. Input material: PBMCs or T cells enriched from blood (not recorded which). The CDR3 DNA is TGTGCCAGTACCAATGTGGCGGGTTCGGGAAACACCATATATTTT. It yields the protein CASTNVAGSGNTIYF.